This TCR beta chain was obtained from a study of T-cell reconstitution after alpha-beta-depleted transplantation in children (dated by TCRdb to 2016 to 2017). The study in broad terms: The study quantitatively tracked T-cell immune reconstitution after TCRalphabeta/CD19-depleted allogeneic hematopoietic cell transplantation in children using TCR repertoire profiling.

In light of the paper, this sample's treatment or condition label describes: allogeneic hematopoietic cell transplantation with graft depleted of TCRalphabeta T cells and CD19 B cells. The children who served as transplant recipients had been given grafts of TCRalphabeta/CD19-depleted allogeneic hematopoietic cells. In the germline V gene, CDR1 corresponds to SGHTA and CDR2 to FQGNSA. Clipping removes 5 bases from V and 3 bases from J, with 5 as the unmatched junction base count. Counted from cysteine to phenylalanine, this CDR3 has 15 amino acids. Only the CDR3 DNA is retained, 45 bases long and in frame from the first base. A few counts support this clonotype. Which antigen it targets is not known. Base qualities are not recorded, but no much larger clone differs from it by a single base. The investigation overall reported the following: Hyperexpanded clone frequencies declined over subsequent months; after one year, T-cell counts and TCRbeta diversity were mostly attributed to newly produced T cells. The apparently early alphabetaT-cell count recovery about two months after transplant was reportedly dependent on only several hundred rapidly expanded clones derived from non-depleted graft cells. In some patients, high TCRbeta diversity at day 60 was attributed to recipient T cells and intrathymic progenitors that had survived conditioning.

Libraries were constructed by PCR. Reads for this sample came from an Illumina HiSeq 2500. Molecular barcoding was employed in the preparation of TCR libraries, with unique molecular identifiers being used to normalize TCRbeta repertoire quantification. In TCRdb, the public reads were trimmed at Q25 with fastp and aligned with MiXCR, with productive beta chains retained. Each record represents a unique CDR3 protein, reported with the most common genes and DNA among its rows. Here the sample has about 210,000 distinct CDR3 sequences; more than 15% occur a single time. The ten largest account for 40% to 50% of the sample.

The clonotype was recovered from a male patient aged 2 to 10 who had a stem cell transplant for acute lymphoblastic leukemia, so the T cells may come from the graft donor. The source material was PBMCs, mostly from graft donor cells, sampled 360 days after TCRalphabeta/CD19-depleted stem cell transplant. This receptor chain uses TRBV7-2 and TRBJ2-5; 11 junctional bases match TRBD2. DNA sequence: TGTGCCAGCAGCCCGGTAGCGGGGGGGGAAGAGACCCAGTACTTC. Translated, it gives CASSPVAGGEETQYF.